The 5 T cell receptor beta chains reported below all come from one sample, sequenced in a study of T cell responses to AZD1222 COVID-19 vaccine. Clones were read by immunoSEQ multiplex PCR, and TCRdb kept only the in-frame ones, dropping some. The table includes under 140,000 clones, about 87% detected once. Sequencing used peripheral blood, obtained on day 0 of AZD1222 vaccination. The source of these receptors is an adult in good health.

The V call is TRBV2, the J call TRBJ1-2, with D possibly TRBD1 on 5 matching bases. The CDR3 runs 15 residues. The germline V and J ends were trimmed by 5 bases and 5 bases, with 18 bases remaining between them. Germline CDR1 and CDR2: SNHLY and FYNNEI. The CDR3 coding sequence is TGTGCCAGCAGTTATCGGGGGGTAGGAACTTATGGCTACACCTTC. Translation gives CASSYRGVGTYGYTF.

The chain has TRBV30 and TRBJ1-5, with 9 positions matching TRBD1. The CDR3 has 16 residues. CDR1 and CDR2 (germline): GTSNPN, SVGIG (reference sequence). V trimming: 3 bases; J trimming: 2 bases; junction bases outside the gene matches: 8. The CDR3 here is CAWRASGQGGNQPQHF. CDR3 coding DNA: TGTGCCTGGAGGGCCTCGGGACAGGGAGGCAATCAGCCCCAGCATTTT.

The chain carries TRBV5-1 and TRBJ1-1; no firm D call. The CDR3 runs to 14 residues. Germline lookup yields CDR1 SGHRS and CDR2 YFSETQ. V lost 0 bases and J lost 6, with 12 bases in between. In nucleotides, the CDR3 is TGCGCCAGCAGCTTGGGGCGGGTGGGCGCTGAAGCTTTCTTT. It yields the protein CASSLGRVGAEAFF.

V usage is TRBV12-3 or TRBV12-4 and J usage is TRBJ2-1; D is undetermined. This CDR3 is 12 amino acids long. V lost 5 bases, J lost 12 bases, and 14 bases lay in between. CDR3 DNA sequence: TGTGCCAGCAGTCTGGACGCCATTGGGCAGTTCTTC. It encodes CASSLDAIGQFF.

V and J are TRBV6-5 and TRBJ1-2, with a possible D match to TRBD1 (6 bases). CDR1 MNHEY and CDR2 SVGAGI come from the germline V gene. The CDR3 length is 11 residues. V lost 7 bases to trimming and J lost 4 bases, with 7 bases between them. As DNA, the CDR3 is TGTGCCAGCATGACAGGCTATGGCTACACCTTC. Translated, it gives CASMTGYGYTF.